This T cell receptor (beta chain) was captured in a study of CD8 T cell repertoires and HIV-1 epitope variants. Overall study context: Twenty-five autologous and known Gag and Nef epitope variant peptides each stimulated T cells separately. Epitopes were three Gag families plus Nef HW9 and YT9. T cells were cultured for more than 9 days with cytokines added on days 3 and 7. An uncultured baseline aliquot held 1M T cells.

The assay was immunoSEQ multiplex PCR, and TCRdb's table has in-frame clones only and misses some. The table includes over 90,000 clones, 60% to 80% detected once. The germline V gene has CDR1 SGHNT and CDR2 YENEEA. The CDR3 covers 15 residues. The trim removed 5 bases at V and 5 bases at J, leaving 5 bases unmatched. This TCR derives from a male donor with HIV. The sample was uncultured baseline CD8+ T cells from peripheral blood mononuclear cells (PBMCs). This sequence joins TRBV11-3 and TRBJ2-2; 10 nucleotides match TRBD1. This CDR3 reads CASSQGQGGTGELFF. The CDR3 nucleotides are TGTGCCAGCAGCCAAGGACAGGGGGGAACCGGGGAGCTGTTTTTT.